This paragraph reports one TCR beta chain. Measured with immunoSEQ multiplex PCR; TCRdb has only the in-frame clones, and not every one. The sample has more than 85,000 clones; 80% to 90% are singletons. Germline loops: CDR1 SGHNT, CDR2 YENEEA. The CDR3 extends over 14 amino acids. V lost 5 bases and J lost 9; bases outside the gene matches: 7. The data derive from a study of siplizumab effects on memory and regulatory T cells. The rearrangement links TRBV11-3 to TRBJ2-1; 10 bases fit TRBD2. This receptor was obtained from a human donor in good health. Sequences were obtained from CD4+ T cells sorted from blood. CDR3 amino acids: CASSVLAGNVEQFF. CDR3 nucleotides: TGTGCCAGCAGCGTACTAGCGGGAAACGTTGAGCAGTTCTTC.